Listed below are T cell receptor beta chains from one sample, sequenced in a study of cytomegalovirus exposure and HLA in healthy donors. TCRdb keeps only in-frame clones here, not all; method: immunoSEQ multiplex PCR. The specimen's table records about 54,000 clones. Input material: PBMCs. The receptors stem from a woman aged 40 to 50 in good health and CMV-seronegative. CDR3s include the opening cysteine and the closing phenylalanine or tryptophan. D genes are given only for firm matches.

D gene: NA; J gene: TRBJ1-1; V gene: TRBV27; CDR3 protein: CASSSSYGGIEREAFF; CDR3 DNA: TGTGCCAGCAGCTCCTCGTACGGGGGGATAGAGCGCGAAGCTTTCTTT
D gene: NA; J gene: TRBJ1-4; V gene: TRBV6-1; CDR3 protein: CASSEASGTGEKLFF; CDR3 DNA: TGTGCCAGCAGTGAAGCTTCCGGCACGGGTGAAAAACTGTTTTTT
D gene: TRBD1; J gene: TRBJ1-5; V gene: TRBV30; CDR3 protein: CAWSPLGQGGFRPQHF; CDR3 DNA: TGTGCCTGGAGCCCCCTAGGACAGGGGGGTTTTCGGCCCCAGCATTTT
D gene: NA; J gene: TRBJ2-1; V gene: TRBV28; CDR3 protein: CATNPYSAGVPEQFF; CDR3 DNA: TGTGCCACCAACCCCTACAGCGCAGGGGTCCCCGAGCAGTTCTTC
D gene: NA; J gene: TRBJ1-3; V gene: TRBV7-9; CDR3 protein: CASSSGSTSSGNTIYF; CDR3 DNA: TGTGCCAGCAGCTCGGGAAGTACCAGCTCTGGAAACACCATATATTTT
D gene: NA; J gene: TRBJ2-3; V gene: TRBV29-1; CDR3 protein: CSVGLGTSTDTQYF; CDR3 DNA: TGCAGCGTTGGACTAGGTACTAGCACAGATACGCAGTATTTT
D gene: NA; J gene: TRBJ2-2; V gene: TRBV7-9; CDR3 protein: CASSNRDPGELFF; CDR3 DNA: TGTGCCAGCAGCAACAGGGACCCCGGGGAGCTGTTTTTT
D gene: TRBD1; J gene: TRBJ1-5; V gene: TRBV4-1; CDR3 protein: CASSQEWDRGGQPQHF; CDR3 DNA: TGCGCCAGCAGCCAAGAGTGGGACAGGGGCGGTCAGCCCCAGCATTTT
D gene: TRBD1; J gene: TRBJ1-5; V gene: TRBV10-1; CDR3 protein: CASSERTGGHNQPQHF; CDR3 DNA: TGCGCCAGCAGTGAGCGGACAGGGGGCCACAATCAGCCCCAGCATTTT
D gene: NA; J gene: TRBJ1-2; V gene: TRBV6-1; CDR3 protein: CASSDTGSNYGYTF; CDR3 DNA: TGTGCCAGCAGTGATACGGGGAGTAACTATGGCTACACCTTC
D gene: NA; J gene: TRBJ1-6; V gene: TRBV14; CDR3 protein: CASSPDSSYNSPLHF; CDR3 DNA: TGTGCCAGCAGCCCGGACAGCTCCTATAATTCACCCCTCCACTTT
D gene: NA; J gene: TRBJ2-5; V gene: TRBV5-1; CDR3 protein: CASSPGAGTDQETQYF; CDR3 DNA: TGCGCCAGCAGCCCGGGCGCGGGGACAGATCAAGAGACCCAGTACTTC
D gene: TRBD1; J gene: TRBJ1-2; V gene: TRBV18; CDR3 protein: CASSPLTGDAPNYGYTF; CDR3 DNA: TGTGCCAGCTCACCACTGACAGGGGACGCGCCTAACTATGGCTACACCTTC
D gene: NA; J gene: TRBJ2-7; V gene: TRBV7-9; CDR3 protein: CASSLGGVDYEQYF; CDR3 DNA: TGTGCCAGCAGCTTAGGCGGAGTCGACTACGAGCAGTACTTC
D gene: TRBD1; J gene: TRBJ2-2; V gene: TRBV9; CDR3 protein: CASSVTGTAGELFF; CDR3 DNA: TGTGCCAGCAGCGTAACCGGGACAGCAGGGGAGCTGTTTTTT
D gene: NA; J gene: TRBJ2-1; V gene: TRBV18; CDR3 protein: CASSPPAVGGDEQFF; CDR3 DNA: TGTGCCAGCTCACCACCCGCGGTAGGGGGGGATGAGCAGTTCTTC
D gene: TRBD1; J gene: TRBJ2-3; V gene: TRBV19; CDR3 protein: CASSAAPGQGPHNGQYF; CDR3 DNA: TGTGCCAGTAGTGCCGCCCCGGGACAGGGCCCCCACAATGGGCAGTATTTT
D gene: NA; J gene: TRBJ1-1; V gene: TRBV2; CDR3 protein: CASSETSEAFF; CDR3 DNA: TGTGCCAGCAGTGAAACTAGTGAAGCTTTCTTT
D gene: TRBD1; J gene: TRBJ2-1; V gene: TRBV5-1; CDR3 protein: CASSLGPRGPSDNEQFF; CDR3 DNA: TGCGCCAGCAGCCTGGGCCCCAGGGGGCCCTCCGACAATGAGCAGTTCTTC
D gene: TRBD2; J gene: TRBJ2-3; V gene: TRBV5-1; CDR3 protein: CASSLLAGGPDTQYF; CDR3 DNA: TGCGCCAGCAGCTTACTAGCGGGAGGGCCGGATACGCAGTATTTT
D gene: NA; J gene: TRBJ2-2; V gene: TRBV27; CDR3 protein: CASSLLAGVAGELFF; CDR3 DNA: TGTGCCAGCAGTTTATTGGCAGGGGTAGCCGGGGAGCTGTTTTTT
D gene: TRBD1; J gene: TRBJ2-7; V gene: TRBV28; CDR3 protein: CASSFAGTGDYEQYF; CDR3 DNA: TGTGCCAGCAGTTTCGCCGGGACAGGGGACTACGAGCAGTACTTC
D gene: TRBD1; J gene: TRBJ1-4; V gene: TRBV6-1; CDR3 protein: CASSDPGTGPRGTSEKLFF; CDR3 DNA: TGTGCCAGCAGTGATCCCGGGACAGGCCCTCGGGGAACTTCCGAAAAACTGTTTTTT
D gene: TRBD2; J gene: TRBJ2-1; V gene: TRBV4-2; CDR3 protein: CASSQDGASGSSYNEQFF; CDR3 DNA: TGTGCCAGCAGCCAAGATGGGGCTAGCGGAAGCTCCTACAATGAGCAGTTCTTC
D gene: NA; J gene: TRBJ2-7; V gene: TRBV30; CDR3 protein: CAWSMSSYEQYF; CDR3 DNA: TGTGCCTGGAGTATGAGTTCCTACGAGCAGTACTTC
D gene: NA; J gene: TRBJ2-3; V gene: TRBV5-1; CDR3 protein: CASSQERPGTDTQYF; CDR3 DNA: TGCGCCAGCAGCCAAGAGCGGCCTGGCACAGATACGCAGTATTTT
D gene: NA; J gene: TRBJ2-3; V gene: TRBV7-9; CDR3 protein: CASSLGPSTDTQYF; CDR3 DNA: TGTGCCAGCAGCTTAGGGCCTAGCACAGATACGCAGTATTTT
D gene: TRBD1; J gene: TRBJ1-2; V gene: TRBV19; CDR3 protein: CASSQGQKNNYGYTF; CDR3 DNA: TGTGCCAGTAGCCAGGGACAGAAAAATAACTATGGCTACACCTTC
D gene: NA; J gene: TRBJ2-3; V gene: TRBV7-3; CDR3 protein: CASSSPSGGTDTQYF; CDR3 DNA: TGTGCCAGCAGCTCCCCCTCGGGAGGCACAGATACGCAGTATTTT
D gene: TRBD2; J gene: TRBJ2-3; V gene: TRBV10-3; CDR3 protein: CATASGSNADTQYF; CDR3 DNA: TGTGCCACAGCAAGCGGGAGTAACGCAGATACGCAGTATTTT
D gene: NA; J gene: TRBJ2-5; V gene: TRBV19; CDR3 protein: CASSIIGDQETQYF; CDR3 DNA: TGTGCCAGTAGTATCATCGGAGACCAAGAGACCCAGTACTTC
D gene: TRBD1; J gene: TRBJ1-2; V gene: TRBV5-6; CDR3 protein: CASSRDRGRLYTF; CDR3 DNA: TGTGCCAGCAGCCGCGACAGGGGGCGCCTCTACACCTTC
D gene: NA; J gene: TRBJ1-1; V gene: TRBV18; CDR3 protein: CANSPTGMNTEAFF; CDR3 DNA: TGTGCCAACTCACCGACAGGCATGAACACTGAAGCTTTCTTT
D gene: TRBD1; J gene: TRBJ1-2; V gene: TRBV28; CDR3 protein: CASSHGQGKGYTF; CDR3 DNA: TGTGCCAGCAGCCACGGACAGGGCAAAGGCTACACCTTC
D gene: NA; J gene: TRBJ2-7; V gene: TRBV19; CDR3 protein: CASSISGNSYEQYF; CDR3 DNA: TGTGCCAGTAGTATCTCAGGGAACTCCTACGAGCAGTACTTC
D gene: NA; J gene: TRBJ1-2; V gene: TRBV7-2; CDR3 protein: CASTESSGGDYGYTF; CDR3 DNA: TGTGCCAGCACCGAAAGTTCGGGGGGCGACTATGGCTACACCTTC
D gene: NA; J gene: TRBJ2-1; V gene: TRBV4-2; CDR3 protein: CASSQGAGLTDNEQFF; CDR3 DNA: TGTGCCAGCAGCCAAGGGGCGGGCCTTACCGACAATGAGCAGTTCTTC
D gene: NA; J gene: TRBJ2-1; V gene: TRBV29-1; CDR3 protein: CSVNRGSSYNEQFF; CDR3 DNA: TGCAGCGTTAATAGGGGGAGCTCCTACAATGAGCAGTTCTTC
D gene: NA; J gene: TRBJ2-7; V gene: TRBV5-4; CDR3 protein: CASSLGSRGVYEQYF; CDR3 DNA: TGTGCCAGCAGCTTGGGCAGCAGGGGCGTATACGAGCAGTACTTC
D gene: NA; J gene: TRBJ2-7; V gene: TRBV4-1; CDR3 protein: CASSQDRRGRDEQYF; CDR3 DNA: TGCGCCAGCAGCCAAGATCGCAGGGGTAGGGACGAGCAGTACTTC
D gene: TRBD1; J gene: TRBJ2-3; V gene: TRBV5-1; CDR3 protein: CASSGDSSQDKQYF; CDR3 DNA: TGCGCCAGCAGCGGGGACAGTTCCCAAGATAAGCAGTATTTT
D gene: TRBD1; J gene: TRBJ2-7; V gene: TRBV5-1; CDR3 protein: CASFPGDRVSEQYF; CDR3 DNA: TGCGCCAGCTTCCCCGGGGACAGAGTCTCCGAGCAGTACTTC
D gene: TRBD2; J gene: TRBJ2-3; V gene: TRBV7-3; CDR3 protein: CASSLGLAGGTDTQYF; CDR3 DNA: TGTGCCAGCAGCTTAGGACTAGCGGGAGGGACAGATACGCAGTATTTT
D gene: TRBD1; J gene: TRBJ1-1; V gene: TRBV19; CDR3 protein: CASTIQGRGSNTEAFF; CDR3 DNA: TGTGCCAGTACTATACAGGGGAGGGGCTCGAACACTGAAGCTTTCTTT
D gene: TRBD2; J gene: TRBJ2-1; V gene: TRBV5-1; CDR3 protein: CASSLAPGLAGSGSYNEQFF; CDR3 DNA: TGCGCCAGCAGCTTGGCACCGGGACTAGCGGGATCGGGGTCCTACAATGAGCAGTTCTTC
D gene: NA; J gene: TRBJ1-1; V gene: TRBV6-9; CDR3 protein: CASRDFEGHEAFF; CDR3 DNA: TGTGCCAGCAGGGATTTCGAGGGCCATGAAGCTTTCTTT
D gene: TRBD2; J gene: TRBJ2-5; V gene: TRBV7-9; CDR3 protein: CASSDHSGRRETQYF; CDR3 DNA: TGTGCCAGCAGCGACCATAGCGGGAGAAGGGAGACCCAGTACTTC